This T cell receptor beta chain was recorded in a study of blood T cell repertoires in COVID-19. For the study at large: T cells, B-cell-depleted T cells, or PBMCs supplied cDNA or gDNA.

Germline CDR1 is SGHNT and CDR2 is YYREEE (reference sequence). The CDR3 runs to 13 residues. J lost 6 bases, V lost 4 bases, and 2 bases had no gene match. Original analysis: Reference gene primer amplification in the assay estimated nucleated cell counts. Libraries were prepared by immunoSEQ multiplex PCR; TCRdb keeps only in-frame clonotypes and omits some of them. That table is the source of V, J and clone size, and D and trimming were worked out from the DNA. This sample has 200,000 or so clones, with 79% found just once. J is TRBJ1-4 and V is TRBV5-4, with 8 bases aligning to TRBD1. The sample taken for sequencing was peripheral blood. The sequence was obtained from a man between 60 and 75 years old with active or convalescent COVID-19. CDR3 bases: TGTGCCAGCAGCCCGGACAGGGATGAAAAACTGTTTTTT. Translating it yields CASSPDRDEKLFF. The full variable domain, with the rest looked up from reference TRBV5-4 and TRBJ1-4, is ETGVTQSPTHLIKTRGQQVTLRCSSQSGHNTVSWYQQALGQGPQFIFQYYREEENGRGNFPPRFSGLQFPNYSSELNVNALELDDSALYLCASSPDRDEKLFFGSGTQLSVL.